Each of the 8 T cell receptor beta chains below was sequenced from the same sample in a study of T cells expressing NK-cell markers. TCRdb re-called the 5' RACE reads and catalogs CDR3 proteins one per entry, DNA excluded. The data show fewer than 400,000 distinct CDR3 sequences, and the top ten clones hold roughly 5.2%. The sample consisted of blood T cells: a sorted CD56 or NKG2C T cell subset, CD4+ or CD8+ T cells, or bulk PBMC T cells (not recorded which). These TCRs come from a man aged 18-70 years in good health.

The V call is TRBV7-9, the J call TRBJ2-7; checking the TCRdb D call of TRBD1 is not possible without DNA. The length of the CDR3 is 16 residues. CDR1 is SEHNR and CDR2 is FQNEAQ in the germline V gene (reference sequence). CDR3 sequence: CASSFDFGTGSDEQYF.

This sequence joins TRBV6-4 and TRBJ2-1. There are 12 residues in the CDR3. Germline values: CDR1 MRHNA, CDR2 SNTAGT. This CDR3 is CASRGPLDEQFF.

The chain is built from TRBV12-3 or TRBV12-4 and TRBJ2-1. This CDR3 is built from 16 residues. The CDR3 spells CASSLALGGPYNEQFF.

This sequence joins TRBV29-1 and TRBJ1-2. There are 13 residues in the CDR3. Germline CDR1 SQVTM, CDR2 ANQGSEA. The CDR3 loop is CSVVAGSNYGYTF.

The chain employs TRBV20-1 and TRBJ2-1; TCRdb lists TRBD2, though no DNA is available to test this call. Looked up from germline, CDR1 is DFQATT and CDR2 is SNEGSKA (reference sequence). The CDR3 totals 17 residues. CDR3 region: CSASPTSGGPYVGEQFF.

The chain is built from TRBV4-1 and TRBJ2-1; TCRdb designates TRBD2, a call that cannot be tested without DNA. This CDR3 spans 18 amino acids. The germline CDR1 and CDR2 sequences are MGHRA and YSYEKL. The CDR3: CASSQDRGRADSYNEQFF.

The chain joins TRBV28 to TRBJ2-1; lacking DNA, the TRBD1 call made by TCRdb goes unchecked. Looked up from germline, CDR1 is MDHEN and CDR2 is SYDVKM. CDR3 size: 14 residues. This CDR3 is CASSKLDRGDEQFF.

This rearrangement joins TRBV6-2 or TRBV6-3 to TRBJ2-4. CDR1 and CDR2 (germline): MNHEY, SVGEGT. The CDR3 runs 20 residues. CDR3 amino acids: CASSYGEDNELTLAKNIQYF.